The next 17 T cell receptor beta chains were all read from a single sample in a study of blood T cell repertoires in COVID-19. Measured with immunoSEQ multiplex PCR; TCRdb has only the in-frame clones, and not every one. The data show 140,000 or so clones, more than 75% seen once. The sample taken for sequencing was peripheral blood. The receptors were sampled from a human donor in a cohort sampled during active COVID-19.

The rearrangement uses TRBV4-2 and TRBJ1-1; 7 positions agree with TRBD1. This CDR3 has 14 amino acids. V lost 0 bases and J lost 8; bases outside the gene matches: 6. Germline CDR1 is LGHNA and CDR2 is YNFKEQ. This CDR3 is CASSQDGGDREAFF. For the CDR3, the DNA is TGTGCCAGCAGCCAAGATGGAGGGGACAGAGAAGCTTTCTTT.

The chain uses TRBV5-1 and TRBJ2-2; 8 positions agree with TRBD2. The V and J ends lost 0 bases and 5 bases, in that order; junction bases with no gene match: 3. This CDR3 has 15 amino acids. CDR1 SGHRS and CDR2 YFSETQ come from the germline V gene. CDR3 sequence (DNA): TGCGCCAGCAGCTTGGCGGGAGGGCGGACCGGGGAGCTGTTTTTT. Protein product: CASSLAGGRTGELFF.

The chain links TRBV18 to TRBJ1-1; TRBD1 matches 8 bases. The V gene end was trimmed by 3 bases and the J gene end by 0 bases; junction bases not matched to a gene: 6. CDR1 and CDR2 (germline): KGHSH, LQKENI. The CDR3 covers 16 residues. The chain's CDR3 is CASSPLTGALNTEAFF. CDR3 nucleotides: TGTGCCAGCTCACCGTTGACAGGGGCCTTGAACACTGAAGCTTTCTTT.

The V call is TRBV12-3 or TRBV12-4, the J call TRBJ1-5; tentatively, D is TRBD1 (5 bases). This CDR3 region has 13 residues. The germline V and J ends were trimmed by 3 bases and 4 bases, with 7 bases remaining between them. The chain's CDR3 is CASSFGGNQPQHF. The CDR3, as DNA: TGTGCCAGCAGTTTTGGGGGGAATCAGCCCCAGCATTTT.

The chain uses TRBV2 and TRBJ1-3, with 8 bases identical to TRBD1. The germline CDR1 and CDR2 sequences are SNHLY and FYNNEI. J was trimmed by 0 bases and V by 4 bases; bases with no gene match: 2. The CDR3 loop spans 15 amino acids. CDR3 in DNA: TGTGCCAGCAGTGGGACAGGGATCTCTGGAAACACCATATATTTT. It is translated as CASSGTGISGNTIYF. Full variable domain (missing parts from reference TRBV2 and TRBJ1-3): EPEVTQTPSHQVTQMGQEVILRCVPISNHLYFYWYRQILGQKVEFLVSFYNNEISEKSEIFDDQFSVERPDGSNFTLKIRSTKLEDSAMYFCASSGTGISGNTIYFGEGSWLTVV.

This clone was seen a handful of times. The rearrangement uses TRBV5-6 and TRBJ1-1; D is possibly TRBD1 (5 bases). Germline V gene data show CDR1 as SGHDT and CDR2 as YYEEEE. The CDR3 is 14 residues long. V gave up 4 bases and J gave up 1 base, with 11 bases separating them. DNA of the CDR3: TGTGCCAGCAGCCCAGGGTGGGAGAACACTGAAGCTTTCTTT. Translating gives CASSPGWENTEAFF.

The chain joins TRBV5-1 to TRBJ1-1; D unclear. CDR1 SGHRS and CDR2 YFSETQ come from the germline V gene. V was clipped by 4 bases and J by 4 bases, with 14 bases between them. The CDR3 is made up of 14 amino acids. CDR3 in DNA: TGCGCCAGCAGCCCGTACGGAGGTCTCACTGAAGCTTTCTTT. Its protein is CASSPYGGLTEAFF.

V and J are TRBV6-1 and TRBJ1-2, with D perhaps matching TRBD1 (5 bases). The CDR3 extends over 16 amino acids. V was clipped by 0 bases and J by 4 bases, with 15 bases between them. From germline, CDR1 is MNHNS and CDR2 SASEGT. The CDR3 DNA reads TGTGCCAGCAGTGAAGCCTCAGGGATCTTAGGCTATGGCTACACCTTC. Its translation is CASSEASGILGYGYTF.

The rearrangement joins TRBV5-1 to TRBJ2-3; the D is unclear. This CDR3 region has 16 residues. Germline CDR1 reads SGHRS; CDR2 reads YFSETQ. Trimming removed 0 bases at V and 0 bases at J, with 11 bases between. The CDR3: CASSLGTGTSTDTQYF. CDR3 coding DNA: TGCGCCAGCAGCTTGGGTACGGGTACCAGCACAGATACGCAGTATTTT.

The V call is TRBV27, the J call TRBJ1-6; D gene unclear. The V end lost 3 bases, the J end lost 6 bases, and 12 bases lay between the germline ends. The CDR3 is 15 residues long. CDR1 and CDR2 from the germline V gene are MNHEY and SMNVEV (reference sequence). This CDR3 reads CASSFGFAPNSPLHF. CDR3 coding DNA: TGTGCCAGCAGTTTCGGTTTCGCCCCTAATTCACCCCTCCACTTT.

The chain has TRBV3-1 (or the pseudogene TRBV3-2) and TRBJ2-7, with D maybe TRBD1 (6 bases). The CDR3 length is 13 residues. Trimming removed 5 bases at V and 3 bases at J, with 11 bases between. CDR1 LGHDT and CDR2 YNNKEL come from the germline V gene (reference sequence). CDR3 sequence (DNA): TGTGCCAGCAGCGGACAGATCTTCTACGAGCAGTACTTC. Translated, it gives CASSGQIFYEQYF.

This clone has a single count. The chain couples TRBV27 to TRBJ1-3; D might be TRBD1 (5 bases). This CDR3 is built from 17 residues. The V end lost 5 bases, the J end lost 0 bases, and 17 bases lay between the germline ends. CDR1 and CDR2 from the germline V gene are MNHEY and SMNVEV (reference sequence). CDR3 amino acids: CASSPRDSLHSGNTIYF. For the CDR3, the DNA is TGTGCCAGCAGTCCTCGAGACAGCCTTCACTCTGGAAACACCATATATTTT.

This clone was seen just once. CDR3 amino acids: CASSVGLEKYF. In nucleotides, the CDR3 is TGCGCCAGCAGCGTTGGACTAGAGAAGTACTTC. The V gene is TRBV5-1, the J gene TRBJ2-7; 7 nucleotides agree with TRBD2. Germline CDR1 is SGHRS and CDR2 is YFSETQ. J gave up 11 bases and V 4 bases, and 6 bases lay outside the gene matches. The CDR3 is 11 amino acids.

The chain recombines TRBV5-1 with TRBJ2-2, with 8 nucleotides matching TRBD2. Germline V CDR1 and CDR2: SGHRS, YFSETQ. After removal of 5 bases from V and 5 bases from J, the junction contained 5 bases not matched to a gene. This CDR3 is built from 14 residues. The CDR3 DNA sequence: TGCGCCAGCAGTAGCGGGGACGGGACCGGGGAGCTGTTTTTT. The encoded protein is CASSSGDGTGELFF.

This clone appeared a single time. V and J are TRBV7-9 and TRBJ2-3, with 8 positions matching TRBD2. V lost 2 bases to trimming and J lost 1 base; unmatched junction nucleotides: 5. Germline assignment: CDR1 SEHNR and CDR2 FQNEAQ (reference sequence). The CDR3 sequence is 16 residues long. The CDR3: CASSLRRGGGTDTQYF. As DNA, the CDR3 is TGTGCCAGCAGCTTAAGACGGGGGGGCGGCACAGATACGCAGTATTTT.

The rearrangement uses TRBV19 and TRBJ2-2; TRBD2 matches 15 bases. CDR1 and CDR2 from the germline V gene are LNHDA and SQIVND (reference sequence). CDR3 size: 17 residues. V lost 5 bases and J lost 6; bases outside the gene matches: 7. CDR3 nucleotides: TGTGCCAGTAGTCCCCGGACTAGCGGGGGGGTGGCCGGGGAGCTGTTTTTT. The encoded protein is CASSPRTSGGVAGELFF. The variable domain in full, with the rest retrieved from reference TRBV19 and TRBJ2-2, is DGGITQSPKYLFRKEGQNVTLSCEQNLNHDAMYWYRQDPGQGLRLIYYSQIVNDFQKGDIAEGYSVSREKKESFPLTVTSAQKNPTAFYLCASSPRTSGGVAGELFFGEGSRLTVL.

This chain uses TRBV11-1 with TRBJ2-7, with 8 bases lining up with TRBD2. This CDR3 has 16 amino acids. The V gene's germline CDR1 is SGHAT and CDR2 FQDESV (reference sequence). V lost 2 bases, J lost 2 bases, and 8 bases stayed unmatched. CDR3 DNA: TGTGCCAGCAGCTTATTAGTAGCGGGAATAGCCTACGAGCAGTACTTC. Its translation is CASSLLVAGIAYEQYF.